This is a list of T cell receptor beta chains from one sample in a study of T-cell memory formation after mild COVID-19. TCRdb reanalysed the 5' RACE reads using MiXCR and keeps one entry per CDR3 protein. The sample lists around 260,000 distinct CDR3 sequences, 15% to 20% occurring once. The specimen was PBMCs or a T cell subset sorted from them (not recorded which). The receptors were sampled from a young man who had mild COVID-19 (a few samples of this study predate the infection). Cell type and time point are not known. Both conserved end residues are part of each CDR3. The D gene is left open where the match is weak. Some rows mark clone size as missing; the rest say once, few, many or name a class of expanded clone.

clone size	J gene	V gene	D gene	CDR3 DNA	CDR3 protein
-	TRBJ2-1	TRBV5-6	TRBD2	TGTGCCAGCATGGAGCATGGACTAGCCCGCAATGAGCAGTTCTTC	CASMEHGLARNEQFF
once	TRBJ1-5	TRBV28	-	TGTGCCAGCAAAACCGTTGGGTCTTTAAATCAGCCCCAGCATTTT	CASKTVGSLNQPQHF
few	TRBJ2-1	TRBV6-6	TRBD2	TGTGCCAGCAGCCCTGGACTAGCGGGGGCCTACAATGAGCAGTTCTTC	CASSPGLAGAYNEQFF
-	TRBJ2-7	TRBV5-4	TRBD1	TGTGCCAGCAGCGGACAGGGGCGGCTACACTACGAGCAGTACTTC	CASSGQGRLHYEQYF
-	TRBJ2-2	TRBV7-2	TRBD2	TGTGCCAGCGCCCGAGCGGGGGGGGGCGGGGAGCTGTTTTTT	CASARAGGGGELFF
few	TRBJ2-3	TRBV20-1	-	TGCAGTGCTAGAGACCCAGGGGTCAATACAGATACGCAGTATTTT	CSARDPGVNTDTQYF
-	TRBJ1-4	TRBV6-5	-	TGTGCCAGCAGTCGACTGACCGGGGGTGAAAAACTGTTTTTT	CASSRLTGGEKLFF
-	TRBJ1-1	TRBV12-3/TRBV12-4	-	TGTGCCAGCAGGTCATCCTGGGGCATAGCTTTCTTT	CASRSSWGIAFF
-	TRBJ2-5	TRBV28	TRBD1	TGTGCCAGCAGTTCAGGACAGGAAGAGACCCAGTACTTC	CASSSGQEETQYF
many	TRBJ1-5	TRBV12-3/TRBV12-4	-	TGTGCCAGCACCTTTTTAGGGCAGCCCCAGCATTTT	CASTFLGQPQHF
many	TRBJ2-3	TRBV6-5	-	TGTGCCAGCAGGCTCGGCCCTACCTCGACAGATACGCAGTATTTT	CASRLGPTSTDTQYF
few	TRBJ2-7	TRBV6-5	TRBD2	TGTGCCAGCAGTTACTCGAGCCTAGCGGGGGCCGGCTACGAGCAGTACTTC	CASSYSSLAGAGYEQYF
few	TRBJ2-2	TRBV12-5	TRBD1	TGTGCTAGTGGTTTGGGACAGGGGGACACCGGGGAGCTGTTTTTT	CASGLGQGDTGELFF
few	TRBJ2-5	TRBV7-2	-	TGTGCCAGCAGCTTAGTGGGCTCAGGTTTCCAAGAGACCCAGTACTTC	CASSLVGSGFQETQYF
-	TRBJ1-4	TRBV15	-	TGTGCCACCAGCAGAGATCAGGTGGTCGAAAAACTGTTTTTT	CATSRDQVVEKLFF
-	TRBJ1-5	TRBV7-9	-	TGTGCCAGCAGCTTAGTTGATTGGCAGCCCCAGCATTTT	CASSLVDWQPQHF